Presented here are 30 T cell receptor beta chains from one specimen sequenced in a study of blood T cells in healthy people across ages. Then a second PCR, running about 6 to 12 cycles, was carried out with a sample-barcoded 5' primer and a J-beta primer mix. TCRdb re-called the 5' RACE reads through MiXCR, storing one row per CDR3 protein. The repertoire holds hundreds of thousands of distinct CDR3 sequences, with about a third as singletons. Sequencing was performed on blood. Receptors were obtained from an elderly woman in good health.

This clonotype was counted at least ten times. The chain employs TRBV5-1 and TRBJ2-5; tentative D call: TRBD2 (6 bases). This CDR3 has 15 amino acids. Germline V gene lookup returns CDR1 SGHRS and CDR2 YFSETQ. Trimming stripped 3 bases from V and 4 bases from J, with 16 bases between. CDR3 DNA sequence: TGCGCCAGCAGCTCTGGCACGGGGGATCGAGAGACCCAGTACTTC. Its translation: CASSSGTGDRETQYF.

At least ten counts were recorded for this clonotype. This sequence joins TRBV28 and TRBJ2-7; perhaps TRBD2 as D (5 bases). The CDR3 loop spans 13 amino acids. Trimming cost V 7 bases and J 2 bases, with 12 bases left between them. The germline V gene encodes CDR1 MDHEN and CDR2 SYDVKM. The CDR3 region has the DNA TGTGCCAGCACCATAGGGAGCACCTACGAGCAGTACTTC. Residues: CASTIGSTYEQYF.

This clonotype was seen many times. This chain connects TRBV7-8 to TRBJ2-1; 9 nucleotides agree with TRBD2. Germline V gene lookup returns CDR1 SGHVS and CDR2 FQNEAQ. J lost 3 bases, V lost 2 bases, and 5 bases had no gene match. CDR3 length equals 16 residues. This CDR3 is CASSLMRGGVYNEQFF. CDR3 DNA: TGTGCCAGCAGCTTAATGCGGGGGGGCGTCTACAATGAGCAGTTCTTC.

The rearrangement joins TRBV7-8 to TRBJ1-6, with unresolved D. Per the germline V gene, CDR1 is SGHVS and CDR2 is FQNEAQ. This CDR3 contains 15 residues. The V end lost 1 base, the J end lost 4 bases, and 8 bases lay between the germline ends. CDR3 sequence: CASSLEGLYNSPLHF. The CDR3 region has the DNA TGTGCCAGCAGCTTAGAAGGGTTGTATAATTCACCCCTCCACTTT.

Comments on this clonotype: This may be a read error, as it is one base from a much larger clone. This chain joins TRBV20-1 and TRBJ2-1; a weak D match, TRBD1 (5 bases). Matching the DNA end better, TRBJ2-7 makes the J call doubtful. Germline CDR1 is DFQATT and CDR2 is SNEGSKA (reference sequence). The CDR3 length is 16 residues. Written as DNA, the CDR3 is TGCAGTGCTGTGGGTTTTAGACAGTTCTCCTACAATGAGCAGTACTTC. It translates to CSAVGFRQFSYNEQYF.

The chain joins TRBV29-1 to TRBJ2-7, with D perhaps TRBD1 or TRBD2 (5 bases each). The V and J ends lost 6 bases and 3 bases respectively, with 18 bases between them. This CDR3 has 14 residues. Germline CDR1 SQVTM, CDR2 ANQGSEA. The CDR3 region has the DNA TGCAGCGTAGGGCAGGGTTCGGGGAGCTACGAGCAGTACTTC. It is translated as CSVGQGSGSYEQYF.

This clonotype has at least ten counts. This rearrangement joins TRBV3-1 to TRBJ2-1, with 8 positions matching TRBD2. The germline gives CDR1 LGHDT, CDR2 YNNKEL (reference sequence). The V and J ends lost 1 base and 9 bases, in that order; junction bases with no gene match: 11. This CDR3 contains 16 residues. DNA of the CDR3: TGTGCCAGCAGCCAAGGCTTGGCGGGGGGCCGGGGTGAGCAGTTCTTC. This sequence encodes CASSQGLAGGRGEQFF.

For this clonotype: A much larger clone sits a single nucleotide away, making a read error possible. The J gene is TRBJ1-2, the V gene TRBV3-1; D is possibly TRBD1 (5 bases). This CDR3 has 14 residues. Germline CDR1 is LGHDT and CDR2 is YNNKEL (reference sequence). V was trimmed by 3 bases and J by 6 bases, leaving 14 bases between them. This CDR3 reads CASSQVDSSNGYTF. CDR3 DNA: TGTGCCAGCAGCCAGGTCGACAGTAGCAATGGCTACACCTTC. The whole variable domain, filled in from reference TRBV3-1 and TRBJ1-2, reads DTAVSQTPKYLVTQMGNDKSIKCEQNLGHDTMYWYKQDSKKFLKIMFSYNNKELIINETVPNRFSPKSPDKAHLNLHINSLELGDSAVYFCASSQVDSSNGYTFGSGTRLTVV.

The V gene is TRBV7-6, the J gene TRBJ2-5, with TRBD2 as a possible D gene (6 bases). V was cut by 1 base and J by 11 bases, with 14 bases left in between. The CDR3 loop spans 13 amino acids. Germline lookup yields CDR1 SGHVS and CDR2 FNYEAQ. The CDR3 nucleotides read TGTGCCAGCAGCTTAGTATCGGGGGAGGAGCAGTACTTC. Amino acids: CASSLVSGEEQYF.

With regard to this clonotype: A read error is possible here, since a much larger clone lies one base away. This chain uses TRBV29-1 with TRBJ2-2; the D is unclear. In germline, CDR1 is SQVTM, CDR2 ANQGSEA. The CDR3 extends over 16 amino acids. The CDR3 loop reads CNVEVGDPANTGELFF. CDR3 nucleotide sequence: TGCAACGTTGAGGTCGGCGACCCAGCGAACACCGGGGAGCTGTTTTTT.

This clonotype was picked up a small number of times. A single base separates this from a much larger clone, so it may be a read error. The chain carries TRBV7-2 and TRBJ2-5; D not certain. The CDR3 spans 13 residues. The germline V gene has CDR1 SGHTA and CDR2 FQGNSA. In DNA form, the CDR3 reads TGTGCCGGCAGCTTAGTCGCTTATGAGACCCAGTACTTC. This codes for CAGSLVAYETQYF.

This clonotype has more than one count but fewer than ten. The chain combines TRBV29-1 with TRBJ2-2; the D is unclear. Trimming cost V 6 bases and J 4 bases, with 6 bases left between them. CDR1 SQVTM and CDR2 ANQGSEA come from the germline V gene. This CDR3 contains 11 residues. CDR3: CSVGFTGELFF. In DNA, the CDR3 is TGCAGCGTGGGGTTCACCGGGGAGCTGTTTTTT.

This clonotype has at least ten counts. The V call is TRBV20-1, the J call TRBJ2-2, with a possible D match to TRBD2 (5 bases). The germline V and J ends were trimmed by 0 bases and 0 bases, with 8 bases remaining between them. Germline loops: CDR1 DFQATT, CDR2 SNEGSKA (reference sequence). This CDR3 comprises 15 residues. CDR3 sequence reads: CSARERAANTGELFF. Written as DNA, the CDR3 is TGCAGTGCTAGAGAGAGGGCTGCGAACACCGGGGAGCTGTTTTTT.

This clonotype occurred many times. The rearrangement links TRBV7-2 to TRBJ1-2; 10 nucleotides agree with TRBD1. The germline V gene has CDR1 SGHTA and CDR2 FQGNSA. This CDR3 has 15 residues. V shed 1 base, J shed 7 bases, and the junction held 6 bases outside the gene matches. As DNA, the CDR3 is TGTGCCAGCAGCTTAGTGGGACAGGGGAGGGCTGGCTACACCTTC. It is translated as CASSLVGQGRAGYTF.

In regard to this clonotype: A much larger clonotype is one base distant, so this may be a read error. The chain is built from TRBV29-1 and TRBJ2-5, with a possible D match to TRBD1 (5 bases). CDR1 and CDR2 (germline): SQVTM, ANQGSEA. V gave up 0 bases and J gave up 5 bases, with 10 bases separating them. The CDR3 consists of 13 residues. The DNA for the CDR3 is TGCAGCGTTGAAGAGGGGCTGGATGAGACCCAGTACTTC. This encodes CSVEEGLDETQYF.

This clonotype was detected ten times or more. The rearrangement joins TRBV20-1 to TRBJ2-7; possible D gene TRBD2, 6 bases. The CDR3 is made up of 13 amino acids. The V end lost 2 bases, the J end lost 1 base, and 9 bases lay between the germline ends. The germline V gene has CDR1 DFQATT and CDR2 SNEGSKA (reference sequence). The CDR3 bases are TGCAGTGCTAGAACGGGGGAGTCCTACGAGCAGTACTTC. Its translation is CSARTGESYEQYF.

A note on this clonotype: It may be a read error: a sequence one base away is much more abundant. The chain combines TRBV5-1 with TRBJ2-1, with unresolved D. The CDR3 length is 14 residues. Per the germline V gene, CDR1 is SGHRS and CDR2 is YFSETQ. The germline V and J ends were trimmed by 0 bases and 3 bases, with 7 bases remaining between them. The CDR3 spells CASSLEFLYNEQFF. CDR3 bases: TGCGCCAGCAGCTTGGAGTTTCTCTACAATGAGCAGTTCTTC.

This clonotype was picked up many times. V usage is TRBV5-1 and J usage is TRBJ2-1; D possibly corresponds to TRBD1 (7 bases). This CDR3 is 14 amino acids long. CDR1 and CDR2 from the germline V gene are SGHRS and YFSETQ. V dropped 3 bases and J dropped 7 bases, with 14 bases sitting between them. CDR3 coding DNA: TGCGCCAGCAGCTCCGGGGGACAGCAAAATGAGCAGTTCTTC. Translation gives CASSSGGQQNEQFF. Filled out from reference TRBV5-1 and TRBJ2-1, the complete variable domain reads KAGVTQTPRYLIKTRGQQVTLSCSPISGHRSVSWYQQTPGQGLQFLFEYFSETQRNKGNFPGRFSGRQFSNSRSEMNVSTLELGDSALYLCASSSGGQQNEQFFGPGTRLTVL.

This clonotype was observed at least ten times. The rearrangement uses TRBV28 and TRBJ2-3, with D perhaps given as TRBD1 or TRBD2 (5 bases each). The V gene lost 2 bases and the J gene lost 4 bases, with 10 bases spanning the gap. Germline CDR1 is MDHEN and CDR2 is SYDVKM. This CDR3 has 14 amino acids. CDR3 nucleotides: TGTGCCAGCAGTTTAGGGGCGCGGGCAGATACGCAGTATTTT. It encodes CASSLGARADTQYF.

This clonotype showed up many times. The chain carries TRBV20-1 and TRBJ1-2; tentative D call: TRBD1 (6 bases). CDR1 DFQATT and CDR2 SNEGSKA come from the germline V gene (reference sequence). The CDR3 sequence is 16 residues long. The V and J ends lost 2 bases and 2 bases respectively, with 18 bases between them. CDR3 DNA: TGCAGTGCTAGATCTTGGAGTTCGGGGGCGAACTATGGCTACACCTTC. It is translated as CSARSWSSGANYGYTF.

About this clonotype itself: A read error may explain this, as a much larger clone is one base away. The chain couples TRBV6-5 to TRBJ2-1, with D perhaps assigned TRBD1 or TRBD2 (6 bases each). The CDR3 spans 14 residues. Per germline, CDR1 MNHEY and CDR2 SVGAGI. V was shortened by 2 bases and J by 13 bases, with 18 bases between the two germline ends. The CDR3 spells CASSYGRGVETQFF. CDR3 in DNA: TGTGCCAGCAGTTACGGAAGGGGGGTGGAGACCCAGTTCTTC.

Regarding this clonotype: Mismatch with germline at one junction end may stem from a read error. The chain links TRBV7-9 to TRBJ1-1, with D perhaps matching TRBD1 (6 bases). Germline V CDR1 and CDR2: SEHNR, FQNEAQ (reference sequence). The CDR3 covers 14 residues. The CDR3 loop reads CAGSSVDRPTEAFF. As DNA, the CDR3 is TGTGCCGGCAGCTCCGTTGACAGGCCCACTGAAGCTTTCTTT.

The CDR3 DNA is TGTGCCAGCAGTTGGCCACGCGGGGTCTATGGCTACACCTTC. This encodes CASSWPRGVYGYTF. This rearrangement joins TRBV28 to TRBJ1-2, with D unclear. CDR1 and CDR2 from the germline V gene are MDHEN and SYDVKM. V was shortened by 4 bases and J by 4 bases, with 13 bases between the two germline ends. This CDR3 is 14 amino acids long.

This clonotype was counted ten times or more. This chain links TRBV7-9 with TRBJ1-2; D might be TRBD1 (6 bases). The V gene's germline CDR1 is SEHNR and CDR2 FQNEAQ (reference sequence). The V gene lost 0 bases and the J gene lost 6 bases, with 17 bases spanning the gap. This CDR3 spans 16 amino acids. This CDR3 is CASSLARTERLDGYTF. The CDR3 nucleotides read TGTGCCAGCAGCTTAGCGAGGACAGAAAGGTTGGATGGCTACACCTTC.

This clonotype came up once. This could be a read error, since a much larger clone is one nucleotide away. The CDR3 reads CASSALMGWVQFF. The CDR3 DNA is TGCGCCAGCAGCGCATTGATGGGGTGGGTGCAGTTCTTC. This chain joins TRBV5-1 and TRBJ2-1; D is unclear. Trimming shortened V by 4 bases and J by 12 bases, and 17 bases separated the two germline ends. This CDR3 region has 13 residues. The germline CDR1 and CDR2 sequences are SGHRS and YFSETQ. Full variable domain (missing parts from reference TRBV5-1 and TRBJ2-1): KAGVTQTPRYLIKTRGQQVTLSCSPISGHRSVSWYQQTPGQGLQFLFEYFSETQRNKGNFPGRFSGRQFSNSRSEMNVSTLELGDSALYLCASSALMGWVQFFGPGTRLTVL.

This clonotype turned up a few times. The chain is built from TRBV30 and TRBJ1-2; 7 positions agree with TRBD1. This CDR3 is built from 14 residues. From germline, CDR1 is GTSNPN and CDR2 SVGIG (reference sequence). The trim removed 2 bases at V and 4 bases at J, leaving 7 bases unmatched. The CDR3 reads CAWSTVQGIYGYTF. The CDR3 DNA follows: TGTGCCTGGAGTACCGTACAGGGGATCTATGGCTACACCTTC.

The sample holds many counts of this clonotype. V gene TRBV20-1 combines with J gene TRBJ2-3; D may be TRBD1 (5 bases). The CDR3 covers 15 residues. Germline CDR1 and CDR2: DFQATT and SNEGSKA (reference sequence). V lost 0 bases and J 2 bases, leaving 12 bases between the germline ends. CDR3 sequence reads: CSARDGARVTDTQYF. Written as DNA, the CDR3 is TGCAGTGCTAGAGATGGGGCCCGGGTCACAGATACGCAGTATTTT.

This clonotype was picked up one time. A read error is possible here, since a much larger clone lies one base away. The genes are TRBV5-6 and TRBJ1-1; no firm D call. The germline V gene encodes CDR1 SGHDT and CDR2 YYEEEE. The CDR3 consists of 15 residues. Trimming left V 2 bases short and J 2 bases short, with 13 bases between. As DNA, the CDR3 is TGTGCCAGCAGCTTTCCCGGGTTAAGAAACACTGAAGCTTTCTTT. Its protein product is CASSFPGLRNTEAFF.

This clonotype appeared many times. CDR3 in amino acids: CASSGRLAGGITDTQYF. DNA for the CDR3: TGTGCCAGCAGCGGACGACTAGCGGGGGGTATCACAGATACGCAGTATTTT. The rearrangement links TRBV9 to TRBJ2-3, with TRBD2 matching 13 bases. The germline V gene encodes CDR1 SGDLS and CDR2 YYNGEE. After removal of 3 bases from V and 2 bases from J, the junction contained 6 bases not matched to a gene. The CDR3 is made up of 17 amino acids.

About this clonotype: This sequence may be a read error, since a much larger clone differs from it by one base. V gene TRBV6-1 combines with J gene TRBJ2-1, with D perhaps matching TRBD2 (7 bases). V lost 3 bases, J lost 2 bases, and 14 bases lay in between. The CDR3 extends over 16 amino acids. Germline CDR1 is MNHNS and CDR2 is SASEGT. The CDR3 region has the DNA TGTGCCAGCAGTGATCGAGGGGGGGGTCCCTACAATGAGCAGTTCTTC. This sequence encodes CASSDRGGGPYNEQFF.